The rows below give T cell receptor beta chains drawn from one sample of a study of sequential checkpoint blockade in melanoma. TCRdb's table, derived via immunoSEQ multiplex PCR, lists solely in-frame clones and lacks some. The data show some 22,000 clones, with 65% to 85% seen just once and 10% held by the top ten. This specimen was CD8+ T cells sorted from blood (inferred from file names), taken from a patient given nivolumab and ipilimumab in sequence. Receptor source: a human donor with melanoma. Each CDR3 is given with its conserved first and last residue. Fields, in order: D gene, V gene, J gene, clone size, CDR3 protein, CDR3 DNA. The D gene is left open where the match is weak. For some rows the clone size is stated as once, few or many, or as a class when expanded; others skip it.

.	TRBV4-1	TRBJ1-1	.	CASSHRTGGNTEAFF	TGCGCCAGCAGCCACCGTACCGGGGGAAACACTGAAGCTTTCTTT
TRBD1	TRBV6-5	TRBJ1-5	.	CASRAGTVNQPQHF	TGTGCCAGCAGAGCCGGGACAGTCAATCAGCCCCAGCATTTT
.	TRBV7-5	TRBJ2-3	few	CARSLKVDRPPQVTDTQYF	TGTGCCAGAAGCTTAAAAGTCGACAGGCCCCCCCAAGTCACAGATACGCAGTATTTT
TRBD1	TRBV28	TRBJ1-5	once	CASSRSAGQGLEMLNQPQHF	TGTGCCAGCAGCCGAAGCGCGGGACAGGGGCTTGAAATGTTGAATCAGCCCCAGCATTTT
.	TRBV9	TRBJ2-3	few	CASSFAGVTDTQYF	TGTGCCAGCAGCTTTGCGGGTGTAACAGATACGCAGTATTTT
TRBD2	TRBV7-2	TRBJ2-5	.	CASSAWTSGKETQYF	TGTGCCAGCAGCGCCTGGACTAGCGGTAAAGAGACCCAGTACTTC
.	TRBV29-1	TRBJ2-2	.	CSVLPVTGGLAGESAGELFF	TGCAGCGTCCTCCCGGTGACAGGGGGGCTAGCGGGAGAATCGGCCGGGGAGCTGTTTTTT
TRBD2	TRBV10-1	TRBJ2-3	.	CASRSFSGGAADTQYF	TGCGCCAGCAGGAGCTTTAGCGGGGGGGCCGCAGATACGCAGTATTTT
.	TRBV4-3	TRBJ2-1	.	CASSQDEAGALNEQFF	TGCGCCAGCAGCCAAGATGAGGCGGGGGCCCTCAATGAGCAGTTCTTC
TRBD1	TRBV27	TRBJ2-7	.	CASSIDRGFDEQYF	TGTGCCAGCAGTATTGACAGGGGCTTCGACGAGCAGTACTTC
TRBD1	TRBV10-3	TRBJ2-7	.	CAISDPGQVYEQYF	TGTGCCATCAGTGACCCGGGACAGGTCTACGAGCAGTACTTC
.	TRBV21-1	TRBJ2-3	.	CASSKNPEGDTQYF	TGTGCCAGCAGCAAAAATCCCGAGGGAGATACGCAGTATTTT
.	TRBV27	TRBJ1-5	.	CASSYRQSNQPQHF	TGTGCCAGCAGTTACCGTCAGAGCAATCAGCCCCAGCATTTT
TRBD1	TRBV5-1	TRBJ1-2	.	CASSQDRDGYTF	TGCGCCAGCAGCCAAGACAGGGATGGCTACACCTTC